Shown below are 14 T cell receptor beta chains from a single sample sequenced in a study of PD-L1 blockade in urothelial cancer. Assay used: immunoSEQ multiplex PCR; TCRdb lists only in-frame clones, some missing. The table has some 49,000 clones, about 90% seen once. The sample here was PBMCs, taken around atezolizumab (anti-PD-L1) treatment. All receptors come from a man in his sixties with urothelial cancer.

J is TRBJ1-1 and V is TRBV27, with 9 bases matching TRBD1. Germline V lookup: CDR1 MNHEY, CDR2 SMNVEV (reference sequence). The CDR3 has 15 amino acids. With 5 bases clipped from V and 6 bases from J, the junction kept 10 bases outside the gene matches. The CDR3 is CASSHQGQGRSEAFF. CDR3 DNA: TGTGCCAGCAGTCACCAAGGACAGGGGCGGTCTGAAGCTTTCTTT.

In this sample, this clone turned up a few times. The chain carries TRBV19 and TRBJ1-1, with TRBD1 matching 8 bases. The CDR3 extends over 15 amino acids. CDR1 is LNHDA and CDR2 is SQIVND in the germline V gene (reference sequence). V shed 4 bases and J 4 bases; nucleotides not matched to a gene: 8. The CDR3 DNA reads as TGTGCCAGTAGTAACAGGGCCACAGGGGGCACTGAAGCTTTCTTT. Its protein product is CASSNRATGGTEAFF.

The rearrangement joins TRBV6-6 to TRBJ2-5; D is possibly TRBD2 (5 bases). This CDR3 is built from 15 residues. Germline V gives CDR1 MNHNY, CDR2 SVGAGI (reference sequence). V was cut by 2 bases and J by 4 bases, with 14 bases left in between. The DNA for the CDR3 is TGTGCCAGCAGTTACCCCCAGCGGCTGGGAGAGACCCAGTACTTC. The encoded protein is CASSYPQRLGETQYF.

The V and J genes are TRBV15 and TRBJ1-4; tentatively, D is TRBD1 (6 bases). Germline CDR1 LNHNV, CDR2 YYDKDF (reference sequence). The length of the CDR3 is 13 residues. Between the trimmed V and J ends, which lost 3 bases and 5 bases, there was a span of 7 bases. The CDR3 spells CATSRTGNEKLFF. The CDR3 DNA reads TGTGCCACCAGCAGGACAGGAAATGAAAAACTGTTTTTT.

This clone was seen a single time. The V gene is TRBV5-1, the J gene TRBJ2-1; 7 positions agree with TRBD2. V lost 4 bases, J lost 5 bases, and 9 bases stayed unmatched. This CDR3 region has 15 residues. CDR1 is SGHRS and CDR2 is YFSETQ in the germline V gene. CDR3 sequence: CASSVTGTKNNEQFF. The CDR3 DNA reads as TGCGCCAGCAGCGTAACCGGGACTAAAAACAATGAGCAGTTCTTC.

J is TRBJ1-4 and V is TRBV5-8, with 8 bases matching TRBD1. The length of the CDR3 is 18 residues. The J segment lost 3 bases and the V segment lost 1 base, leaving 11 bases of the junction unmatched. Germline V gene lookup returns CDR1 SGHTS and CDR2 YDEGEE. CDR3 DNA: TGTGCCAGCAGCTTGTCGGCAGGGGGCATTTGGGCTAATGAAAAACTGTTTTTT. Its protein product is CASSLSAGGIWANEKLFF.

The genes are TRBV7-2 and TRBJ2-1; D may be TRBD2 (6 bases). The CDR3 runs to 15 residues. The V end was cut by 3 bases, the J end by 6 bases, with 15 bases between. CDR1 and CDR2 (germline): SGHTA, FQGNSA. The CDR3 nucleotides read TGTGCCAGCAGCTTTAGCGGCCTCTCTAGCAATGAGCAGTTCTTC. Its protein product is CASSFSGLSSNEQFF.

The CDR3 protein is CASSLAFKGAIQETQYF. The CDR3 DNA reads TGTGCCAGCAGCTTAGCGTTTAAAGGGGCCATCCAAGAGACCCAGTACTTC. The gene calls are TRBV7-6 and TRBJ2-5; tentatively, D is TRBD1 (5 bases). The V and J ends lost 0 bases and 1 base respectively, with 15 bases between them. Looked up from germline, CDR1 is SGHVS and CDR2 is FNYEAQ. The CDR3 loop spans 17 amino acids.

J is TRBJ2-1 and V is TRBV12-5; D not certain. The germline CDR1 and CDR2 sequences are LGHNT and FRNRAP. The V end was cut by 5 bases, the J end by 1 base, with 3 bases between. The CDR3 is 12 amino acids. The CDR3, as DNA: TGTGCTAGTGGTCCGTCCTACAATGAGCAGTTCTTC. It encodes CASGPSYNEQFF.

This sequence joins TRBV18 and TRBJ1-2; D is unclear. Germline CDR1 reads KGHSH; CDR2 reads LQKENI. This CDR3 comprises 13 residues. Trimming removed 3 bases at V and 8 bases at J, with 13 bases between. The CDR3 DNA reads TGTGCCAGCTCACCGGCCACCCGAGGGGGCTACACCTTC. Translating gives CASSPATRGGYTF.

The chain's CDR3 is CASSLDFSDTQYF. CDR3 DNA sequence: TGTGCCAGCAGCTTAGACTTCTCAGATACGCAGTATTTT. V and J are TRBV7-3 and TRBJ2-3; D gene ambiguous. Germline CDR1 is SGHTA and CDR2 is FQGTGA. Trimming stripped 2 bases from V and 4 bases from J, with 7 bases between. This CDR3 comprises 13 residues.

This clone appeared a single time. The chain links TRBV27 to TRBJ2-1; a weak D match, TRBD1 (6 bases). Germline loops: CDR1 MNHEY, CDR2 SMNVEV (reference sequence). CDR3 size: 15 residues. Trimming took off 0 bases at V and 4 bases at J, with 10 bases between the two ends. CDR3 sequence reads: CASSLSRGGYNEQFF. Here the CDR3 DNA reads TGTGCCAGCAGTTTATCCAGGGGCGGGTACAATGAGCAGTTCTTC.

This chain connects TRBV19 to TRBJ1-2; D is ambiguous. Trimming shortened V by 8 bases and J by 4 bases, and 14 bases separated the two germline ends. This CDR3 comprises 13 residues. Per the germline V gene, CDR1 is LNHDA and CDR2 is SQIVND (reference sequence). The CDR3 DNA follows: TGTGCCAGTCGATCCCCCGGGTCCTATGGCTACACCTTC. As protein: CASRSPGSYGYTF.

The chain joins TRBV30 to TRBJ1-1; no reliable D call. Trimming shortened V by 8 bases and J by 0 bases, and 7 bases separated the two germline ends. The germline V gene has CDR1 GTSNPN and CDR2 SVGIG (reference sequence). The CDR3 is 11 residues long. The CDR3 DNA reads TGTGCCCGAGGATTGAACACTGAAGCTTTCTTT. Protein: CARGLNTEAFF.